A selection of T cell receptor beta chains follows, all from one sample in a study of glioma-infiltrating T cells. TCRdb recomputed calls from the multiplex PCR reads with MiXCR, one row per CDR3 protein. The sample shows more than 350,000 distinct CDR3 sequences, roughly two fifths of them seen only once. The sequencing sample was made of glioma tissue, nonneoplastic brain tissue, or PBMCs (not recorded which). These receptors were taken from a human donor with low-grade glioma or glioblastoma, undergoing nonglioma brain surgery, or in good health (not recorded which). The CDR3 runs from the conserved cysteine through the conserved F or W. Fields, in order: J gene, D gene, clone size, V gene, CDR3 protein, CDR3 DNA. D genes are given only for firm matches. Expanded clones are given a class, and other clones once, few, many or no size at all.

j_call: TRBJ2-1; d_call: .; clone_size: .; v_call: TRBV12-3/TRBV12-4; cdr3_aa: CASSPGGSGPLGGNGQFF; cdr3_nt: TGTGCCAGCAGTCCAGGGGGAAGTGGACCCCTGGGAGGAAATGGGCAGTTCTTC
j_call: TRBJ1-5; d_call: .; clone_size: many; v_call: TRBV20-1; cdr3_aa: CSARDRVGGQPQHF; cdr3_nt: TGCAGTGCTAGAGACAGGGTAGGGGGTCAGCCCCAGCATTTT
j_call: TRBJ2-3; d_call: .; clone_size: many; v_call: TRBV28; cdr3_aa: CASSTGSDTQYF; cdr3_nt: TGTGCCAGCAGTACAGGGTCAGATACGCAGTATTTT
j_call: TRBJ2-3; d_call: TRBD2; clone_size: many; v_call: TRBV20-1; cdr3_aa: CSEVVASGRPDTQYF; cdr3_nt: TGCAGCGAGGTGGTAGCTAGCGGGAGACCAGATACGCAGTATTTT
j_call: TRBJ2-7; d_call: TRBD2; clone_size: few; v_call: TRBV27; cdr3_aa: CASSHGLAGVNEQYF; cdr3_nt: TGTGCCAGCAGTCACGGACTAGCGGGAGTAAACGAGCAGTACTTC
j_call: TRBJ2-3; d_call: .; clone_size: .; v_call: TRBV2; cdr3_aa: CASRGEWDTDTQYF; cdr3_nt: TGTGCCAGCAGGGGAGAATGGGACACAGATACGCAGTATTTT
j_call: TRBJ2-3; d_call: .; clone_size: .; v_call: TRBV28; cdr3_aa: CVSSLRTGTDTQYF; cdr3_nt: TGTGTCAGCAGTTTGAGGACGGGCACAGATACGCAGTATTTT
j_call: TRBJ1-5; d_call: .; clone_size: few; v_call: TRBV2; cdr3_aa: CASNWGVDQPQHF; cdr3_nt: TGTGCCAGCAATTGGGGGGTTGATCAGCCCCAGCATTTT
j_call: TRBJ1-5; d_call: TRBD1; clone_size: .; v_call: TRBV28; cdr3_aa: CASSPQGEGSNQPQHF; cdr3_nt: TGTGCCAGCAGTCCCCAGGGGGAAGGTAGCAATCAGCCCCAGCATTTT
j_call: TRBJ2-5; d_call: TRBD1; clone_size: once; v_call: TRBV4-3; cdr3_aa: CASSQGQGYQETKYF; cdr3_nt: TGCGCCAGCAGCCAGGGACAGGGCTACCAAGAGACCAAGTACTTC
j_call: TRBJ2-7; d_call: .; clone_size: .; v_call: TRBV28; cdr3_aa: CARSRAGSSSYEQYF; cdr3_nt: TGTGCCAGAAGTAGGGCCGGGTCCTCCTCCTACGAGCAGTACTTC
j_call: TRBJ2-5; d_call: TRBD1; clone_size: many; v_call: TRBV19; cdr3_aa: CASTRDRLEETQYF; cdr3_nt: TGTGCCAGTACGAGGGACAGGCTGGAAGAGACCCAGTACTTC
j_call: TRBJ1-2; d_call: TRBD1; clone_size: .; v_call: TRBV27; cdr3_aa: CASSSDRASVGGYTF; cdr3_nt: TGTGCCAGCAGTTCCGACAGGGCGAGTGTCGGGGGCTACACCTTC
j_call: TRBJ1-1; d_call: .; clone_size: few; v_call: TRBV27; cdr3_aa: CASSSYVGNTEAFF; cdr3_nt: TGTGCCAGCAGTTCTTATGTGGGGAACACTGAAGCTTTCTTT
j_call: TRBJ2-5; d_call: .; clone_size: .; v_call: TRBV7-2; cdr3_aa: CASIFRGGQETQYF; cdr3_nt: TGTGCCAGCATCTTCCGAGGGGGCCAAGAGACCCAGTACTTC
j_call: TRBJ1-2; d_call: .; clone_size: many; v_call: TRBV15; cdr3_aa: CATPELGGFGYTF; cdr3_nt: TGTGCCACCCCGGAGTTGGGGGGGTTTGGCTACACCTTC
j_call: TRBJ2-1; d_call: TRBD1; clone_size: .; v_call: TRBV28; cdr3_aa: CASSLGTGYTYNEQFF; cdr3_nt: TGTGCCAGCAGTTTAGGGACAGGGTACACCTACAATGAGCAGTTCTTC
j_call: TRBJ1-1; d_call: .; clone_size: .; v_call: TRBV19; cdr3_aa: CASSIGPSPEASF; cdr3_nt: TGTGCCAGTAGTATTGGACCTTCGCCGGAAGCTTCCTTT
j_call: TRBJ2-1; d_call: TRBD2; clone_size: once; v_call: TRBV7-2; cdr3_aa: CASSSRAAGGPIGQFF; cdr3_nt: TGTGCCAGCAGCTCCCGAGCGGCGGGAGGCCCTATCGGGCAGTTCTTC
j_call: TRBJ1-4; d_call: TRBD1; clone_size: .; v_call: TRBV4-2; cdr3_aa: CASSLVVQGIATNEKLFF; cdr3_nt: TGTGCCAGCAGCCTTGTAGTACAGGGGATAGCAACTAATGAAAAACTGTTTTTT
j_call: TRBJ1-1; d_call: TRBD1; clone_size: few; v_call: TRBV27; cdr3_aa: CASSPTGRTEAFF; cdr3_nt: TGTGCCAGCAGTCCGACAGGGCGAACTGAAGCTTTCTTT
j_call: TRBJ2-7; d_call: .; clone_size: few; v_call: TRBV6-9; cdr3_aa: CASSFTTNSYEQYF; cdr3_nt: TGTGCCAGCAGTTTTACGACTAACTCCTACGAGCAGTACTTC
j_call: TRBJ1-1; d_call: TRBD1; clone_size: once; v_call: TRBV20-1; cdr3_aa: CSASPPQGANTEAFF; cdr3_nt: TGCAGTGCTAGTCCGCCACAGGGGGCTAACACTGAAGCTTTCTTT
j_call: TRBJ2-3; d_call: .; clone_size: .; v_call: TRBV29-1; cdr3_aa: CSEGLADTQYF; cdr3_nt: TGCAGCGAGGGGTTGGCAGATACGCAGTATTTT
j_call: TRBJ2-7; d_call: .; clone_size: few; v_call: TRBV6-1; cdr3_aa: CASRQVPYEQYF; cdr3_nt: TGTGCCAGCCGACAAGTTCCCTACGAGCAGTACTTC
j_call: TRBJ1-1; d_call: TRBD1; clone_size: .; v_call: TRBV28; cdr3_aa: CASSFRDRGLATEAFF; cdr3_nt: TGTGCCAGCAGTTTTAGGGACAGGGGGCTTGCGACTGAAGCTTTCTTT
j_call: TRBJ2-3; d_call: TRBD1; clone_size: few; v_call: TRBV7-2; cdr3_aa: CASSPRQGRADTQYF; cdr3_nt: TGTGCCAGCAGCCCTCGACAGGGCCGCGCAGATACGCAGTATTTT
j_call: TRBJ1-5; d_call: .; clone_size: few; v_call: TRBV7-8; cdr3_aa: CASSPSRGNQPQHF; cdr3_nt: TGTGCCAGCAGCCCGAGCCGGGGCAATCAGCCCCAGCATTTT
j_call: TRBJ2-1; d_call: .; clone_size: .; v_call: TRBV5-1; cdr3_aa: CASSQIAHLGGLTYNEQFF; cdr3_nt: TGCGCCAGCAGCCAAATTGCCCATTTAGGTGGACTGACCTACAATGAGCAGTTCTTC
j_call: TRBJ1-5; d_call: TRBD1; clone_size: many; v_call: TRBV27; cdr3_aa: CASRAGTVSNQPQHF; cdr3_nt: TGTGCCAGCAGGGCAGGGACAGTTAGCAATCAGCCCCAGCATTTT
j_call: TRBJ1-1; d_call: .; clone_size: many; v_call: TRBV28; cdr3_aa: CASSLNGYEAFF; cdr3_nt: TGTGCCAGCAGTTTAAATGGGTATGAAGCTTTCTTT
j_call: TRBJ2-5; d_call: .; clone_size: many; v_call: TRBV6-1; cdr3_aa: CASSLSQGGGETQYF; cdr3_nt: TGTGCCAGCAGTTTATCTCAGGGTGGCGGAGAGACCCAGTACTTC
j_call: TRBJ2-3; d_call: TRBD2; clone_size: few; v_call: TRBV20-1; cdr3_aa: CSARTSGKGSTDTQYF; cdr3_nt: TGCAGTGCACGGACTAGCGGGAAAGGGAGCACAGATACGCAGTATTTT
j_call: TRBJ2-7; d_call: .; clone_size: few; v_call: TRBV28; cdr3_aa: CASRVLSPGYEQYF; cdr3_nt: TGTGCCAGCAGGGTCCTGAGCCCAGGGTACGAGCAGTACTTC
j_call: TRBJ2-7; d_call: .; clone_size: .; v_call: TRBV20-1; cdr3_aa: CSAQTGFLSSYEQYF; cdr3_nt: TGCAGTGCCCAGACCGGCTTCCTGAGCTCCTACGAGCAGTACTTC
j_call: TRBJ1-1; d_call: .; clone_size: few; v_call: TRBV7-8; cdr3_aa: CASSLAGRRTEAFF; cdr3_nt: TGTGCCAGCAGCTTAGCCGGCAGGCGGACTGAAGCTTTCTTT
j_call: TRBJ2-3; d_call: TRBD2; clone_size: few; v_call: TRBV20-1; cdr3_aa: CSAGTSGRGDTQYF; cdr3_nt: TGCAGTGCCGGGACTAGCGGGAGAGGTGATACGCAGTATTTT
j_call: TRBJ1-2; d_call: .; clone_size: few; v_call: TRBV2; cdr3_aa: CASTTESTGYGYTF; cdr3_nt: TGTGCCAGCACGACGGAAAGTACTGGCTATGGCTACACCTTC
j_call: TRBJ1-5; d_call: .; clone_size: few; v_call: TRBV20-1; cdr3_aa: CSARDLVRGQPQHF; cdr3_nt: TGCAGTGCTAGAGACCTTGTTCGGGGTCAGCCCCAGCATTTT
j_call: TRBJ2-3; d_call: TRBD2; clone_size: once; v_call: TRBV12-5; cdr3_aa: CASGLGTSSDTQYF; cdr3_nt: TGTGCTAGTGGTTTGGGGACTAGTTCAGATACGCAGTATTTT
j_call: TRBJ1-5; d_call: .; clone_size: many; v_call: TRBV20-1; cdr3_aa: CSAREGGRDLNQPQHF; cdr3_nt: TGCAGTGCTAGAGAGGGGGGAAGGGACCTCAATCAGCCCCAGCATTTT
j_call: TRBJ1-6; d_call: .; clone_size: .; v_call: TRBV2; cdr3_aa: CASSDDRLYNSPLHF; cdr3_nt: TGTGCCAGCAGTGACGACCGACTCTATAATTCACCCCTCCACTTT
j_call: TRBJ2-5; d_call: TRBD1; clone_size: .; v_call: TRBV12-3/TRBV12-4; cdr3_aa: CASSEQGSGTQYF; cdr3_nt: TGTGCCAGCAGCGAACAGGGGTCGGGGACCCAGTACTTC
j_call: TRBJ2-2; d_call: .; clone_size: few; v_call: TRBV19; cdr3_aa: CASSIAGINTGELFF; cdr3_nt: TGTGCCAGTAGTATAGCAGGGATCAACACCGGGGAGCTGTTTTTT
j_call: TRBJ2-7; d_call: TRBD1; clone_size: few; v_call: TRBV28; cdr3_aa: CASSLMVVRGTYEQYF; cdr3_nt: TGTGCCAGCAGTTTAATGGTGGTCAGGGGGACCTACGAGCAGTACTTC
j_call: TRBJ2-3; d_call: .; clone_size: .; v_call: TRBV18; cdr3_aa: CASSPMSSLGAADTQYF; cdr3_nt: TGTGCCAGCTCACCAATGTCTTCGTTAGGGGCGGCAGATACGCAGTATTTT
j_call: TRBJ2-1; d_call: .; clone_size: .; v_call: TRBV27; cdr3_aa: CASSLLGFAASYNEQFF; cdr3_nt: TGTGCCAGCAGTTTATTGGGCTTTGCGGCTTCCTACAATGAGCAGTTCTTC
j_call: TRBJ2-1; d_call: TRBD1; clone_size: few; v_call: TRBV18; cdr3_aa: CASSPRDRVAYNEQFF; cdr3_nt: TGTGCCAGCTCACCACGGGACAGGGTCGCCTACAATGAGCAGTTCTTC
j_call: TRBJ2-1; d_call: TRBD2; clone_size: many; v_call: TRBV27; cdr3_aa: CASSSSGRVYGEQFF; cdr3_nt: TGTGCCAGCAGTTCGAGCGGGAGGGTGTATGGTGAGCAGTTCTTC
j_call: TRBJ1-3; d_call: .; clone_size: few; v_call: TRBV28; cdr3_aa: CASRAGLGNTIYF; cdr3_nt: TGTGCCAGCAGGGCGGGTCTTGGGAACACCATATATTTT
j_call: TRBJ2-2; d_call: TRBD2; clone_size: few; v_call: TRBV20-1; cdr3_aa: CSAKGTSGFTGELFF; cdr3_nt: TGCAGTGCTAAAGGGACTAGCGGATTTACCGGGGAGCTGTTTTTT
j_call: TRBJ2-3; d_call: .; clone_size: .; v_call: TRBV18; cdr3_aa: CASSPTPAGHTDTQYF; cdr3_nt: TGTGCCAGCTCACCAACCCCGGCAGGGCACACAGATACGCAGTATTTT
j_call: TRBJ1-1; d_call: .; clone_size: .; v_call: TRBV24-1; cdr3_aa: CATSDMGTEAFF; cdr3_nt: TGTGCCACCAGTGACATGGGCACTGAAGCTTTCTTT
j_call: TRBJ2-7; d_call: TRBD2; clone_size: few; v_call: TRBV3-1; cdr3_aa: CASSAGGRRYEQYF; cdr3_nt: TGTGCCAGCTCAGCGGGCGGGAGGCGTTACGAGCAGTACTTC